This is a list of T cell receptor beta chains from one sample in a study of blood T cell repertoires in COVID-19. Data came from immunoSEQ multiplex PCR; TCRdb stores just in-frame clones and leaves some out. The sample includes some 140,000 clones, about 85% of them seen just once. Sequencing used peripheral blood. Receptor source: a man aged 60 to 69 with COVID-19, enrolled during active disease. Each CDR3 is given without its conserved first and last residue. Each record gives: V gene, J gene, CDR3 protein.

TRBV28	TRBJ2-7	ASSLSQAFYY
TRBV29-1	TRBJ2-1	SVEGSSGRNNEQF
TRBV12-3/TRBV12-4	TRBJ1-3	ASSSRGRNTIY
TRBV3-1/TRBV3-2	TRBJ2-2	ASSLYRTGGRDTGELF
TRBV7-2	TRBJ2-1	ASSFAKGGSYNEQF
TRBV7-9	TRBJ1-3	ASSLRGSVARNTIY
TRBV4-3	TRBJ1-6	ASSQEQGADYNSPLH
TRBV29-1	TRBJ1-4	SVHRGANEKLF
TRBV19	TRBJ1-4	ASSILGGTNEKLF
TRBV7-2	TRBJ2-3	ASSSARGTDTQY
TRBV7-6	TRBJ2-5	ASSRGTGGQTQY
TRBV12-3/TRBV12-4	TRBJ1-2	ASSGQSNYGYT
TRBV4-1	TRBJ2-1	ASSQAAGGGVVNEQF
TRBV19	TRBJ1-1	ASTPRRPGEKNTEAF
TRBV28	TRBJ1-4	ASSTTGVKLF
TRBV27	TRBJ2-5	ASRSWTEKETQY
TRBV3-1/TRBV3-2	TRBJ2-1	ASSQEGYGRGPINEQF
TRBV7-2	TRBJ2-5	ASSLITGGETQY
TRBV5-1	TRBJ2-2	ASSQRDWTGELF
TRBV7-9	TRBJ1-4	ASSRQSTNEKLF
TRBV30	TRBJ1-1	AWSVRRQGLYPLGTEAF
TRBV7-3	TRBJ1-2	ASSLNPASYGYT
TRBV6-5	TRBJ1-2	ASSYDIRYGYT
TRBV24-1	TRBJ1-5	ATSASTGYSNQPQH
TRBV7-2	TRBJ1-2	ASAADRDYGYT
TRBV25-1	TRBJ2-4	ASRGQNIQY
TRBV19	TRBJ2-7	ASSAQGWGEQY
TRBV14	TRBJ2-2	ASSQIQGTTGELF
TRBV24-1	TRBJ1-2	ATSDSSRAHYGYT
TRBV29-1	TRBJ2-3	SVGSSGDTQY
TRBV6-5	TRBJ2-5	ASSLDKQETQY
TRBV5-4	TRBJ1-6	ASSSATGGMSPLH
TRBV19	TRBJ2-2	ASSWDRVRTGELF
TRBV29-1	TRBJ1-1	SGEGGTRTEAF
TRBV28	TRBJ2-7	ASSSWGYYEQY
TRBV9	TRBJ1-4	ASTPTDTNEKLF
TRBV5-1	TRBJ2-1	ASSLSGGNFNEQF
TRBV28	TRBJ2-7	ASSLTSGSSYEQY
TRBV19	TRBJ2-1	ASSTLQGQGHNEQF
TRBV4-1	TRBJ2-2	ASSQYTNTGELF
TRBV24-1	TRBJ1-2	ATLTTGTYGYT
TRBV19	TRBJ2-3	ASSLATDTQY
TRBV6-6	TRBJ2-5	ASSSTSVQETQY
TRBV10-3	TRBJ1-1	AISDPGVNTEAF
TRBV15	TRBJ2-7	ATSRTSGGPYEQY
TRBV11-3	TRBJ2-2	ASSFLRTGNTGELF
TRBV11-2	TRBJ1-4	ASRLTANNEKLF
TRBV11-2	TRBJ2-7	ASSQDRGREQY
TRBV19	TRBJ1-1	ASSNPQGGDTEAF
TRBV6-5	TRBJ1-2	ASTPGSNYGYT
TRBV3-1/TRBV3-2	TRBJ1-5	ASSQDPRGRNQPQH
TRBV7-6	TRBJ1-3	ASSRLLSSGNTIY
TRBV5-1	TRBJ1-4	ASSRARGREKLF
TRBV19	TRBJ1-6	ASSYSSYNSPLH
TRBV15	TRBJ2-5	ATSSRSGQGRQTQY
TRBV5-1	TRBJ1-4	ASSLEGTGSEKLF
TRBV7-9	TRBJ2-7	ASRDQGVHEQY
TRBV5-1	TRBJ1-2	ASSSKDRDSNYGYT
TRBV28	TRBJ2-1	ASSSPPDRALRVDEQF